This T cell receptor beta chain was profiled in a study of blood T cell repertoires in COVID-19. Per the original data handling: How many nucleated cells were present was estimated from reference gene primer amplification. Some clones are missing from TCRdb's copy, which holds only in-frame ones; the method was immunoSEQ multiplex PCR. The V and J calls and clone size were taken over from that table, and D and trimming were inferred from the DNA. The sample includes about 150,000 clones, roughly 90% of them seen just once. Germline V lookup: CDR1 SEHNR, CDR2 FQNEAQ (reference sequence). This CDR3 is built from 16 residues. V was clipped by 4 bases and J by 0 bases; unmatched bases: 5. The study assigned cohorts using participant-reported clinical history. Recovery meant two consecutive negative NP/OP PCR tests, professional clearance, or resolved symptoms.

The TCR originated in a woman in her fifties or sixties who had recovered from COVID-19. The source material was PBMCs or T cells enriched from blood (not recorded which). The gene calls are TRBV7-9 and TRBJ2-2, with 7 nucleotides matching TRBD1. CDR3 in amino acids: CASSSTGTANTGELFF. DNA of the CDR3: TGTGCCAGCAGCTCGACCGGGACAGCGAACACCGGGGAGCTGTTTTTT.